This T cell receptor (beta chain) was captured by sequencing in a study of shared clonotypes between healthy human individuals. Whole-study results and caveats: Sequencing depth was a factor that was expected to affect clonotype sharing among donors. Sharing across a few donors was seen in approximately 5.2% of naive CD4 clonotypes. Some clonotypes were shared by all four sorted-subset donors, while others were not shared. The non-shared ones had lower generation probabilities than the shared ones. Blood was the sole source, and tissue repertoires probably differ.

On this clone itself: Its antigen is undetermined.

The length of the CDR3 is 14 residues. With 3 bases removed from V and 0 bases from J, the gap between germline ends came to 9 bases. Germline CDR1 and CDR2: SGHAT and FQNNGV. The method was immunoSEQ multiplex PCR; TCRdb's version includes in-frame clones alone and lacks a portion of them. In the table there are around 2.1 million clones, approximately 96% of which are singletons. The receptor comes from a man aged 18 to 30 in good health. Sample: naive CD4+ T cells sorted from blood. Subset specified: CD45RA+ positively selected. The chain links TRBV11-2 to TRBJ2-7; D unresolved. CDR3 in DNA: TGTGCCAGCAGCTTTAACAGAAACTCCTACGAGCAGTACTTC. Protein product: CASSFNRNSYEQYF. The variable domain in full, completed from reference TRBV11-2 and TRBJ2-7, reads EAGVAQSPRYKIIEKRQSVAFWCNPISGHATLYWYQQILGQGPKLLIQFQNNGVVDDSQLPKDRFSAERLKGVDSTLKIQPAKLEDSAVYLCASSFNRNSYEQYFGPGTRLTVT.